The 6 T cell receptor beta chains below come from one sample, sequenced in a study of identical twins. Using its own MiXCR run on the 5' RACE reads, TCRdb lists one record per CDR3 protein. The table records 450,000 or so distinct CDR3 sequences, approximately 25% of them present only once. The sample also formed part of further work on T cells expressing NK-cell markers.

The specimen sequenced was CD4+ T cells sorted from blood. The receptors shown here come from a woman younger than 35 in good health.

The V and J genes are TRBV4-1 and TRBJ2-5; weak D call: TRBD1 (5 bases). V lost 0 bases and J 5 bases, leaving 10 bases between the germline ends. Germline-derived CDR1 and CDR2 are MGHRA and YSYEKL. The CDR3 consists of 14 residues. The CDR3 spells CASSQDRVWETQYF. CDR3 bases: TGCGCCAGCAGCCAAGACAGGGTTTGGGAGACCCAGTACTTC.

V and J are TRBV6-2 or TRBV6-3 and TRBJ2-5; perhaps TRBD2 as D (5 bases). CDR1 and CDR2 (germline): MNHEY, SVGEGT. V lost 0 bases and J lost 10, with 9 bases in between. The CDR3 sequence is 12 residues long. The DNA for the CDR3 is TGTGCCAGCAGTTACTCGAGGGAACTCCAGTACTTC. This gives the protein CASSYSRELQYF.

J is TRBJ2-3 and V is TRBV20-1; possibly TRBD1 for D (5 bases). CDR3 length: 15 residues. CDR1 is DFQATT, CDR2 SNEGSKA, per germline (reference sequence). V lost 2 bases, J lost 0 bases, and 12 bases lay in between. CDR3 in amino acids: CSARKTEISTDTQYF. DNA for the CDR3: TGCAGTGCTAGAAAGACAGAGATTAGCACAGATACGCAGTATTTT.

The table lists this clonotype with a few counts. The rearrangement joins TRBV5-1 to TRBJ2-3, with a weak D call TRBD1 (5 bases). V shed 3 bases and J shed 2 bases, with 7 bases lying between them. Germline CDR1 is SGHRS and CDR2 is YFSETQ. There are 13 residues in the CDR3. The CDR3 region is CASSSDNTDTQYF. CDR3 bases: TGCGCCAGCAGCTCGGACAACACAGATACGCAGTATTTT.

CDR3 sequence: CSAAWGAGNTIYF. The DNA for the CDR3 is TGCAGTGCTGCCTGGGGGGCTGGAAACACCATATATTTT. The gene calls are TRBV20-1 and TRBJ1-3; D perhaps matches TRBD1 (5 bases). This CDR3 has 13 residues. The germline V and J ends were trimmed by 5 bases and 2 bases, with 10 bases remaining between them. Per the germline V gene, CDR1 is DFQATT and CDR2 is SNEGSKA (reference sequence).

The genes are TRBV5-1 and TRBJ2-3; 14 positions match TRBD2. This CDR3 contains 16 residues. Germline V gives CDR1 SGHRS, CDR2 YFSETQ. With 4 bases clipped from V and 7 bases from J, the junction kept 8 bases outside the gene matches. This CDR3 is CASSRLAGGPSNTQYF. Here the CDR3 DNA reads TGCGCCAGCAGCCGACTAGCGGGAGGGCCCTCAAATACGCAGTATTTT. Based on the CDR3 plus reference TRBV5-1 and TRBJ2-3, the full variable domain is KAGVTQTPRYLIKTRGQQVTLSCSPISGHRSVSWYQQTPGQGLQFLFEYFSETQRNKGNFPGRFSGRQFSNSRSEMNVSTLELGDSALYLCASSRLAGGPSNTQYFGPGTRLTVL.